The 16 T cell receptor beta chains given below trace back to one sample, sequenced in a study of PD-1 blockade in classical Hodgkin lymphoma (TCRdb year 2020). According to the study, the label for this sample's time point signals: newly diagnosed, previously untreated cHL patient sample. Libraries were made using the immunoSEQ multiplex PCR assay. TCRdb carries this immuneACCESS record with in-frame sequences only. Its versions omit some clonotypes, under half of them owing to an unresolved V gene in the studies checked, with the rest unexplained. The sample table holds some 70,000 clones, of which about 93% were seen once. Around 2.5% of the sample lies in the top ten. Sequencing input: peripheral blood mononuclear cells (PBMCs). The receptors derive from a human donor with classical Hodgkin lymphoma.

The genes are TRBV19 and TRBJ1-2; D might be TRBD1 (5 bases). Germline lookup yields CDR1 LNHDA and CDR2 SQIVND (reference sequence). This CDR3 region has 12 residues. With 5 bases removed from V and 8 bases from J, the gap between germline ends came to 12 bases. CDR3 sequence: CASSAQGYGYTF. CDR3 DNA: TGTGCCAGTAGTGCCCAGGGTTACGGCTACACCTTC. The full variable domain, in which reference TRBV19 and TRBJ1-2 provide the parts outside the CDR3, is DGGITQSPKYLFRKEGQNVTLSCEQNLNHDAMYWYRQDPGQGLRLIYYSQIVNDFQKGDIAEGYSVSREKKESFPLTVTSAQKNPTAFYLCASSAQGYGYTFGSGTRLTVV.

The chain joins TRBV9 to TRBJ1-2, with D unresolved. The germline V gene has CDR1 SGDLS and CDR2 YYNGEE. CDR3 length equals 14 residues. Trimming shortened V by 0 bases and J by 4 bases, and 10 bases separated the two germline ends. The CDR3 bases are TGTGCCAGCAGCGTAGGGTCAGTTTCCTATGGCTACACCTTC. It codes for CASSVGSVSYGYTF.

This chain links TRBV18 with TRBJ1-2; no definite D call. From germline, CDR1 is KGHSH and CDR2 LQKENI. CDR3 size: 14 residues. Trimming removed 0 bases from V and 4 bases from J, with 9 bases in between. This chain's CDR3 is CASSPPASSYGYTF. CDR3 nucleotide sequence: TGTGCCAGCTCACCACCGGCAAGCAGCTATGGCTACACCTTC.

This chain connects TRBV4-2 to TRBJ1-6; 7 bases line up with TRBD1. V was clipped by 4 bases and J by 8 bases; unmatched bases: 11. The CDR3 is 16 amino acids. Germline V lookup: CDR1 LGHNA, CDR2 YNFKEQ. The CDR3 DNA follows: TGTGCCAGCAGCCTAAAGAGTGGCAGGGGGGATTCACCCCTCCACTTT. The encoded protein is CASSLKSGRGDSPLHF.

The V gene is TRBV4-3, the J gene TRBJ2-1; 9 nucleotides line up with TRBD1. The V gene end was trimmed by 4 bases and the J gene end by 7 bases; junction bases not matched to a gene: 8. There are 15 residues in the CDR3. Germline V CDR1 and CDR2: LGHNA, YSLEER. The CDR3 coding sequence is TGCGCCAGCAGCCCGGGGACAGGGTATGGAAATGAGCAGTTCTTC. It translates to CASSPGTGYGNEQFF.

This clone was counted a single time. The rearrangement joins TRBV5-4 to TRBJ2-5; 8 bases line up with TRBD1. Germline lookup yields CDR1 SGHNT and CDR2 YYREEE (reference sequence). The length of the CDR3 is 15 residues. The ends lost 4 bases at V and 3 bases at J; junction bases unmatched: 8. As DNA, the CDR3 is TGTGCCAGCAGCCTCCTCGGGACAGGAGAAGAGACCCAGTACTTC. Its translation: CASSLLGTGEETQYF.

The V gene is TRBV10-3, the J gene TRBJ2-3, with D maybe TRBD2 (5 bases). In germline, CDR1 is ENHRY, CDR2 SYGVKD. The germline V and J ends were trimmed by 3 bases and 8 bases, with 15 bases remaining between them. The CDR3 covers 14 residues. In DNA form, the CDR3 reads TGTGCCATCAGTGAAACTGAGGCGGCGGGTACGCAGTATTTT. This codes for CAISETEAAGTQYF.

The rearrangement links TRBV5-4 to TRBJ1-1; D uncertain. V shed 4 bases and J shed 8 bases, with 9 bases lying between them. The CDR3 is 11 amino acids. In germline, CDR1 is SGHNT, CDR2 YYREEE (reference sequence). Here the CDR3 reads CASSQWGEAFF. DNA for the CDR3: TGTGCCAGCAGCCAATGGGGAGAAGCTTTCTTT.

The chain carries TRBV7-2 and TRBJ1-2, with a tentative D call TRBD1 (6 bases). Germline assignment: CDR1 SGHTA and CDR2 FQGNSA. Trimming left V 1 base short and J 5 bases short, with 14 bases between. The length of the CDR3 is 15 residues. The CDR3 region has the DNA TGTGCCAGCAGCTTAGGGTTCAGGGGCGGGTATGGCTACACCTTC. Translating gives CASSLGFRGGYGYTF.

The rearrangement joins TRBV9 to TRBJ2-3; D may correspond to TRBD1 or TRBD2 (5 bases each). CDR1 and CDR2 from the germline V gene are SGDLS and YYNGEE. The CDR3 consists of 13 residues. Trimming left V 6 bases short and J 0 bases short, with 8 bases between. CDR3 region: CASNGGSTDTQYF. The CDR3 nucleotides read TGTGCCAGCAATGGGGGAAGCACAGATACGCAGTATTTT.

V usage is TRBV10-2 and J usage is TRBJ1-6, with D perhaps TRBD1 (5 bases). Germline CDR1 WSHSY, CDR2 SAAADI. V lost 2 bases and J lost 8, with 7 bases in between. The CDR3 is made up of 13 amino acids. The CDR3 nucleotides are TGCGCCAGCAGTGAGCAGGGCCATTCACCCCTCCACTTT. Translating gives CASSEQGHSPLHF.

In this sample, this clone turned up a few times. The chain is built from TRBV28 and TRBJ2-7; D might be TRBD2 (7 bases). The V gene lost 3 bases and the J gene lost 0 bases, with 15 bases spanning the gap. There are 16 residues in the CDR3. Per germline, CDR1 MDHEN and CDR2 SYDVKM. CDR3 in DNA: TGTGCCAGCAGTTTTAGGGGGGGCACGGTCTCCTACGAGCAGTACTTC. It translates to CASSFRGGTVSYEQYF.

The chain recombines TRBV6-5 with TRBJ1-1; D is perhaps TRBD1 (6 bases). CDR3 length: 13 amino acids. The germline V gene encodes CDR1 MNHEY and CDR2 SVGAGI. V lost 2 bases and J lost 5, with 9 bases in between. CDR3 residues: CASSYQGRTEAFF. The CDR3, as DNA: TGTGCCAGCAGTTACCAGGGGCGAACTGAAGCTTTCTTT.

This sequence joins TRBV13 and TRBJ2-1; the D gene could be TRBD1 or TRBD2 (6 bases each). The germline gives CDR1 PRHDT, CDR2 FYEKMQ (reference sequence). Trimming cost V 5 bases and J 8 bases, with 19 bases left between them. The CDR3 contains 15 residues. CDR3 DNA sequence: TGTGCCAGCAGCCTCCGAGGGGGGAATACATATGAGCAGTTCTTC. Residues: CASSLRGGNTYEQFF.

Points on this clone: The sample holds other DNA sequences that translate to the same CDR3. The chain is built from TRBV11-2 and TRBJ2-5; no clear D. Trimming stripped 0 bases from V and 5 bases from J, with 4 bases between. The CDR3 covers 12 residues. The germline V gene encodes CDR1 SGHAT and CDR2 FQNNGV. In DNA form, the CDR3 reads TGTGCCAGCAGCTTAGATCAGGAGACCCAGTACTTC. Its protein is CASSLDQETQYF.

This chain uses TRBV6-5 with TRBJ1-1; D possibly corresponds to TRBD1 (5 bases). V was pared by 7 bases and J by 2 bases, with 14 bases between. Germline V gene sequence: CDR1 MNHEY, CDR2 SVGAGI. The CDR3 consists of 14 residues. The CDR3 DNA reads TGTGCCAGCACCACCGGAGGGGCCAACACTGAAGCTTTCTTT. As protein: CASTTGGANTEAFF.